This T cell receptor (beta chain) was profiled in a study of shared clonotypes between healthy human individuals. Naivety among CD8 cells was defined by CD45RO negativity and positive CCR7 selection, thereby excluding terminally differentiated effector memory CD45RA+ cells. Among the donors, all were Caucasian adults who lived in Nashville, Tennessee. Profiling relied on immunoSEQ multiplex PCR, and the TCRdb table lists in-frame clones only, not all of them. The top ten clones hold over 1.5% of a sample with roughly 2,000,000 clones, 80% to 95% of them seen once. The ends lost 3 bases at V and 3 bases at J; junction bases unmatched: 4. The CDR3 runs 16 residues. Looked up from germline, CDR1 is SGDLS and CDR2 is YYNGEE.

The sequence came from a young man in good health. Some clones in this sample may be carry-over from other donors' samples. The chain links TRBV9 to TRBJ2-2, with 11 bases fitting TRBD2. Input material: naive CD8+ T cells from PBMCs. This CDR3 is CASSGTSGRDTGELFF. In DNA, the CDR3 is TGTGCCAGCAGCGGAACTAGCGGGAGAGACACCGGGGAGCTGTTTTTT. Full variable domain (outside the CDR3, taken from reference TRBV9 and TRBJ2-2): DSGVTQTPKHLITATGQRVTLRCSPRSGDLSVYWYQQSLDQGLQFLIQYYNGEERAKGNILERFSAQQFPDLHSELNLSSLELGDSALYFCASSGTSGRDTGELFFGEGSRLTVL.